The present T cell receptor (beta chain) was sequenced within a study of CD8 T cells in ankylosing spondylitis. Findings and caveats of the study: Disease-associated clones were CD8+ and fairly uncommon in peripheral blood. The study looked at matched synovial fluid samples from ankylosing spondylitis patients. Disease-linked clones were reported to be significantly enriched there. Past research had described some motif variants in reactive arthritis synovial fluid and blood.

V lost 4 bases to trimming and J lost 4 bases; unmatched junction nucleotides: 8. The CDR3 extends over 15 amino acids. Germline CDR1 SGHKS, CDR2 YYEKEE (reference sequence). TCRdb redid the calling of the 5' RACE reads with MiXCR, one entry per CDR3 protein. The sample records around 300,000 distinct CDR3 sequences, less than 25% being singletons. Comments on this clonotype: Its antigen remains unknown.

Sequencing was performed on blood, either unsorted or a sorted T cell fraction (not recorded which). This chain joins TRBV5-5 and TRBJ1-1, with 9 bases aligning to TRBD1. The sequence came from a female donor with ankylosing spondylitis or in good health (not recorded which). The CDR3 DNA reads TGTGCCAGCAGCGAGATGGGACAGGGAATCACTGAAGCTTTCTTT. Its protein product is CASSEMGQGITEAFF.